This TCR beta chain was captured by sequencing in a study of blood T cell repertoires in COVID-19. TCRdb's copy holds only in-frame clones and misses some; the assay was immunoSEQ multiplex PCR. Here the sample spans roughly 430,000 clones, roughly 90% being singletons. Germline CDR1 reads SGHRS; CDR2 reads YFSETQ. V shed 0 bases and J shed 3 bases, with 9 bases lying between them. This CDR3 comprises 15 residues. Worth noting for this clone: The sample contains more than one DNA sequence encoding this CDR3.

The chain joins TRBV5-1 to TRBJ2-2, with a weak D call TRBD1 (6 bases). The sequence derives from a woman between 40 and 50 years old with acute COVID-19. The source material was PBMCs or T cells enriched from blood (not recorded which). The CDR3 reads CASSLGGLDTGELFF. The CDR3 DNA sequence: TGCGCCAGCAGCTTGGGGGGGCTCGACACCGGGGAGCTGTTTTTT. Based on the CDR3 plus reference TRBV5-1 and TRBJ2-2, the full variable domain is KAGVTQTPRYLIKTRGQQVTLSCSPISGHRSVSWYQQTPGQGLQFLFEYFSETQRNKGNFPGRFSGRQFSNSRSEMNVSTLELGDSALYLCASSLGGLDTGELFFGEGSRLTVL.